A single sample gave rise to the 17 T cell receptor beta chains below, sequenced in a study of T cell repertoires in cytomegalovirus infection. Each CDR3 protein gets one entry after TCRdb re-called the reads with MiXCR. The sample lists roughly 630,000 distinct CDR3 sequences; roughly a quarter were seen once. Specimen: CD8+ T cells from PBMCs. These receptors all stem from a human donor in good health (CMV status not recorded). Some clones in this sample may be carry-over from other donors' samples.

The chain combines TRBV20-1 with TRBJ2-2, with 9 bases that match TRBD1. The V segment lost 3 bases and the J segment 7 bases; nucleotides outside the gene matches: 6. Germline-derived CDR1 and CDR2 are DFQATT and SNEGSKA (reference sequence). CDR3 size: 14 residues. The CDR3 nucleotides are TGCAGTGCTAGGGAAACAGGGGGCGTCGGGGAGCTGTTTTTT. Protein product: CSARETGGVGELFF.

This clonotype was counted ten times or more. The chain carries TRBV7-2 and TRBJ2-5, with D perhaps TRBD1 (6 bases). The CDR3 contains 14 residues. Trimming stripped 4 bases from V and 5 bases from J, with 14 bases between. Looked up from germline, CDR1 is SGHTA and CDR2 is FQGNSA. CDR3 nucleotide sequence: TGTGCCAGCAGCTGGCACAGGGTAGGGGAGACCCAGTACTTC. Protein: CASSWHRVGETQYF.

This clonotype came up once. V gene TRBV13 combines with J gene TRBJ2-5, with D perhaps matching TRBD2 (5 bases). CDR3 size: 13 residues. Germline values: CDR1 PRHDT, CDR2 FYEKMQ (reference sequence). V dropped 7 bases and J dropped 4 bases, with 13 bases sitting between them. The CDR3 nucleotides read TGTGCCAGCATCCCCCGGGGTGGAGAGACCCAGTACTTC. Its protein product is CASIPRGGETQYF. Full variable domain (rest looked up from reference TRBV13 and TRBJ2-5): AAGVIQSPRHLIKEKRETATLKCYPIPRHDTVYWYQQGPGQDPQFLISFYEKMQSDKGSIPDRFSAQQFSDYHSELNMSSLELGDSALYFCASIPRGGETQYFGPGTRLLVL.

The chain joins TRBV28 to TRBJ2-1; D might be TRBD2 (6 bases). V gave up 11 bases and J gave up 7 bases, with 15 bases separating them. This CDR3 comprises 12 residues. From germline, CDR1 is MDHEN and CDR2 SYDVKM. The CDR3 loop is CALGGGKNEQFF. The CDR3 DNA follows: TGTGCCCTGGGTGGAGGGAAAAATGAGCAGTTCTTC.

Points on this clonotype: This sequence may be a read error, since a much larger clone differs from it by one base. The V and J genes are TRBV28 and TRBJ1-1; tentatively, D is TRBD1 (6 bases). CDR3 size: 15 residues. Per the germline V gene, CDR1 is MDHEN and CDR2 is SYDVKM. The CDR3 protein is CVSSFPDRLNTEAFF. CDR3 in DNA: TGTGTCAGCAGTTTTCCAGACAGGCTCAACACTGAAGCTTTCTTT.

The chain uses TRBV7-9 and TRBJ2-3; D is unclear. The V and J ends lost 5 bases and 13 bases respectively, with 16 bases between them. Per the germline V gene, CDR1 is SEHNR and CDR2 is FQNEAQ (reference sequence). This CDR3 is 12 amino acids long. The CDR3 region is CASSPNSAKEYF. The CDR3 DNA sequence: TGTGCCAGCAGCCCGAACTCGGCTAAGGAGTATTTT.

This chain connects TRBV2 to TRBJ1-1; D unclear. This CDR3 region has 11 residues. The germline gives CDR1 SNHLY, CDR2 FYNNEI. V shed 8 bases and J shed 1 base, with 5 bases lying between them. The CDR3 region has the DNA TGTGCCAGCGTCACGAACACTGAAGCTTTCTTT. This gives the protein CASVTNTEAFF.

This clonotype was seen ten or more times. The chain has TRBV7-2 and TRBJ2-1; 8 bases are shared with TRBD2. V dropped 2 bases and J dropped 7; count of bases not matched to a gene: 7. The CDR3 loop spans 15 amino acids. Germline loops: CDR1 SGHTA, CDR2 FQGNSA. The chain's CDR3 is CASSLNYGGGNEQFF. The DNA for the CDR3 is TGTGCCAGCAGCTTAAACTACGGGGGGGGGAATGAGCAGTTCTTC.

This clonotype was seen only a few times. This chain links TRBV7-2 with TRBJ2-5, with 9 nucleotides matching TRBD1. The CDR3 runs 16 residues. Germline lookup yields CDR1 SGHTA and CDR2 FQGNSA. V gave up 3 bases and J gave up 2 bases; unmatched junction bases: 7. The CDR3 sequence: CASSFEYRGRQETQYF. DNA for the CDR3: TGTGCCAGCAGCTTTGAGTACAGGGGGCGGCAAGAGACCCAGTACTTC. Based on the CDR3 plus reference TRBV7-2 and TRBJ2-5, the full variable domain is GAGVSQSPSNKVTEKGKDVELRCDPISGHTALYWYRQSLGQGLEFLIYFQGNSAPDKSGLPSDRFSAERTGGSVSTLTIQRTQQEDSAVYLCASSFEYRGRQETQYFGPGTRLLVL.

This clonotype was recorded many times. The rearrangement uses TRBV7-2 and TRBJ2-1, with 7 bases aligning to TRBD1. With V trimmed by 2 bases and J by 3 bases, 10 bases remained unmatched. Germline lookup yields CDR1 SGHTA and CDR2 FQGNSA. The CDR3 extends over 17 amino acids. CDR3 loop: CASSLRGLRDLYNEQFF. CDR3 DNA: TGTGCCAGCAGCTTAAGGGGGCTCCGAGATCTCTACAATGAGCAGTTCTTC.

The chain has TRBV12-3 or TRBV12-4 and TRBJ2-5; tentatively, D is TRBD1 (7 bases). The CDR3 is 15 amino acids. Trimming removed 8 bases at V and 5 bases at J, with 21 bases between. The CDR3 sequence is CASAGGDRAGETQYF. CDR3 sequence (DNA): TGTGCCAGCGCCGGGGGAGACAGGGCCGGGGAGACCCAGTACTTC.

This chain connects TRBV27 to TRBJ2-1, with D tentatively TRBD1 (5 bases). This CDR3 has 13 residues. V was shortened by 2 bases and J by 7 bases, with 9 bases between the two germline ends. Per the germline V gene, CDR1 is MNHEY and CDR2 is SMNVEV (reference sequence). CDR3 sequence reads: CASSLPSGNEQFF. CDR3 nucleotide sequence: TGTGCCAGCAGTTTACCGTCAGGGAATGAGCAGTTCTTC.

In its sample, this clonotype was seen many times. The rearrangement links TRBV7-6 to TRBJ2-1, with D uncertain. The CDR3 totals 13 residues. The germline CDR1 and CDR2 sequences are SGHVS and FNYEAQ. The V end lost 5 bases, the J end lost 8 bases, and 13 bases lay between the germline ends. In DNA form, the CDR3 reads TGTGCCAGCAGCCCTGCTTGGGGTGATGAGCAGTTCTTC. Encoded protein: CASSPAWGDEQFF. Full variable domain (remainder filled in from reference TRBV7-6 and TRBJ2-1): GAGVSQSPRYKVTKRGQDVALRCDPISGHVSLYWYRQALGQGPEFLTYFNYEAQQDKSGLPNDRFSAERPEGSISTLTIQRTEQRDSAMYRCASSPAWGDEQFFGPGTRLTVL.

This clonotype occurred a few times. The chain employs TRBV6-6 and TRBJ1-4; possibly TRBD1 for D (5 bases). The CDR3 runs 14 residues. The V end was cut by 7 bases, the J end by 5 bases, with 14 bases between. CDR1 and CDR2 (germline): MNHNY, SVGAGI (reference sequence). The CDR3 sequence is CASTMTALNEKLFF. CDR3 in DNA: TGTGCCAGCACCATGACAGCGTTAAATGAAAAACTGTTTTTT.

This clonotype was counted ten times or more. This chain links TRBV7-8 with TRBJ2-3; 10 bases are shared with TRBD1. Trimming took 5 bases from V and 4 from J; bases not matched to a gene: 6. CDR3 length: 15 residues. Germline V CDR1 and CDR2: SGHVS, FQNEAQ. CDR3 sequence: CASSKTGGEADTQYF. In nucleotides, the CDR3 is TGTGCCAGCAGCAAGACAGGGGGCGAGGCAGATACGCAGTATTTT.

This clonotype has at least ten counts. The V and J genes are TRBV19 and TRBJ1-5; the D gene is possibly TRBD1 (5 bases). V shed 5 bases and J shed 0 bases, with 11 bases lying between them. The CDR3 has 15 amino acids. Germline V gene lookup returns CDR1 LNHDA and CDR2 SQIVND (reference sequence). CDR3 region: CASSDSGYSNQPQHF. As DNA, the CDR3 is TGTGCCAGTAGTGACAGCGGTTATAGCAATCAGCCCCAGCATTTT. Complete variable domain (other parts from reference TRBV19 and TRBJ1-5): DGGITQSPKYLFRKEGQNVTLSCEQNLNHDAMYWYRQDPGQGLRLIYYSQIVNDFQKGDIAEGYSVSREKKESFPLTVTSAQKNPTAFYLCASSDSGYSNQPQHFGDGTRLSIL.

This clonotype was recorded at least ten times. The chain joins TRBV27 to TRBJ1-1; TRBD1 agrees at 9 bases. The CDR3 sequence is 15 residues long. Germline V lookup: CDR1 MNHEY, CDR2 SMNVEV (reference sequence). V gave up 4 bases and J gave up 5 bases; unmatched junction bases: 8. In nucleotides, the CDR3 is TGTGCCAGCAGTTCCGGGACAGGGTTTTTGACTGAAGCTTTCTTT. Translation: CASSSGTGFLTEAFF.